One sample yielded the 23 T cell receptor beta chains listed below, sequenced in a study of OX40 agonist ivuxolimab in advanced cancers. The library was prepared using the immunoSEQ multiplex PCR assay. TCRdb re-hosts the immuneACCESS table, in-frame sequences only. Its copies lack some clones; in the studies checked, an unresolved V gene accounts for under half of them, and the cause for the rest is not known. Present in this sample are fewer than 85,000 clones, around nine tenths of which were seen just once. 0.68% of the sample is taken by the ten largest. The sequenced sample was CD4+ or CD8+ T cells sorted from blood, obtained in a trial of the OX40 agonist ivuxolimab. The origin of the receptors is an adult with an advanced solid tumor such as melanoma, head and neck, liver or kidney cancer.

The chain uses TRBV9 and TRBJ2-7; D is possibly TRBD1 or TRBD2 (5 bases each). This CDR3 has 15 amino acids. Trimming removed 4 bases at V and 1 base at J, with 15 bases between. Germline V CDR1 and CDR2: SGDLS, YYNGEE. DNA of the CDR3: TGTGCCAGCAGCTTCGGGGCAGGGTTTTCCTACGAGCAGTACTTC. Protein product: CASSFGAGFSYEQYF.

The V gene is TRBV27, the J gene TRBJ2-1, with unresolved D. Germline lookup yields CDR1 MNHEY and CDR2 SMNVEV (reference sequence). The CDR3 has 15 residues. V was pared by 0 bases and J by 0 bases, with 6 bases between. CDR3 amino acids: CASSLSETSYNEQFF. In nucleotides, the CDR3 is TGTGCCAGCAGTTTATCTGAAACCTCCTACAATGAGCAGTTCTTC.

This clone was picked up a small number of times. The rearrangement links TRBV19 to TRBJ2-3; 10 bases are shared with TRBD2. Unmatched junction bases numbered 5, after V lost 1 base and J lost 4 bases. Germline V lookup: CDR1 LNHDA, CDR2 SQIVND (reference sequence). There are 16 residues in the CDR3. CDR3 loop: CASSIGRLAGADTQYF. CDR3 bases: TGTGCCAGTAGTATAGGTAGGCTAGCGGGAGCAGATACGCAGTATTTT.

This clone was detected only a few times. The CDR3 sequence: CASSFGRGEAFF. CDR3 nucleotides: TGTGCCAGCAGTTTCGGCAGGGGAGAAGCTTTCTTT. This chain uses TRBV6-6 with TRBJ1-1, with D tentatively TRBD1 (6 bases). V was trimmed by 4 bases and J by 8 bases, leaving 11 bases between them. This CDR3 is 12 amino acids long. CDR1 is MNHNY, CDR2 SVGAGI, per germline (reference sequence).

The rearrangement joins TRBV7-3 to TRBJ2-5; 7 nucleotides align to TRBD2. V was clipped by 5 bases and J by 5 bases; unmatched bases: 5. Germline CDR1 SGHTA, CDR2 FQGTGA. There are 13 residues in the CDR3. CDR3 sequence: CASSPGGGETQYF. Here the CDR3 DNA reads TGTGCCAGCAGCCCTGGGGGAGGGGAGACCCAGTACTTC.

This clone was recorded only once. This chain links TRBV30 with TRBJ1-5; tentative D call: TRBD1 (6 bases). The CDR3 has 15 residues. V was pared by 0 bases and J by 2 bases, with 11 bases between. CDR1 and CDR2 (germline): GTSNPN, SVGIG (reference sequence). The CDR3 is CAWSVSGGGNQPQHF. CDR3 DNA sequence: TGTGCCTGGAGTGTGTCCGGGGGCGGCAATCAGCCCCAGCATTTT.

The J gene is TRBJ1-5, the V gene TRBV6-1; no clear D gene. Germline-derived CDR1 and CDR2 are MNHNS and SASEGT. Trimming took 0 bases from V and 7 from J, leaving 1 base between them. The CDR3 runs to 11 residues. As DNA, the CDR3 is TGTGCCAGCAGTGAAGCCCAGCCCCAGCATTTT. Translated, it gives CASSEAQPQHF.

This clone showed up just a few times. This chain uses TRBV29-1 with TRBJ2-1; 8 bases line up with TRBD2. The V gene's germline CDR1 is SQVTM and CDR2 ANQGSEA. The CDR3 is made up of 13 amino acids. The V segment lost 7 bases and the J segment 5 bases; nucleotides outside the gene matches: 7. CDR3 coding DNA: TGCAGCGCCCTTGGTAGCGGGGACAATGAGCAGTTCTTC. Amino acids: CSALGSGDNEQFF.

V and J are TRBV6-5 and TRBJ1-2; D may be TRBD1 (5 bases). Germline V gene sequence: CDR1 MNHEY, CDR2 SVGAGI. Trimming pared 6 bases from V and 14 bases from J, leaving 28 bases between. The CDR3 contains 15 residues. The CDR3 DNA is TGTGCCAGCAGAATTGGCGGGACTCAAGGCCCCCTAGGAACCTTC. Translation gives CASRIGGTQGPLGTF.

The chain combines TRBV4-1 with TRBJ1-4, with 9 bases lining up with TRBD1. Losses at the gene ends were 3 bases for V and 4 bases for J; bases not matched to a gene: 6. The CDR3 is made up of 16 amino acids. Germline V CDR1 and CDR2: MGHRA, YSYEKL. The DNA for the CDR3 is TGCGCCAGCAGCCATGGACAGGGGCGAGTTAATGAAAAACTGTTTTTT. As protein: CASSHGQGRVNEKLFF.

The chain has TRBV6-5 and TRBJ2-1, with D perhaps TRBD2 (6 bases). V was shortened by 0 bases and J by 4 bases, with 13 bases between the two germline ends. Per the germline V gene, CDR1 is MNHEY and CDR2 is SVGAGI. CDR3 length: 16 residues. Written as DNA, the CDR3 is TGTGCCAGCAGTTACTCACGGAGCGGACTATACAATGAGCAGTTCTTC. Translating gives CASSYSRSGLYNEQFF.

The chain is built from TRBV9 and TRBJ1-4; D is ambiguous. The CDR3 covers 16 residues. The V end lost 4 bases, the J end lost 0 bases, and 13 bases lay between the germline ends. The germline V gene encodes CDR1 SGDLS and CDR2 YYNGEE. CDR3 nucleotide sequence: TGTGCCAGCAGCACAAGACCGGCCGCAACTAATGAAAAACTGTTTTTT. Translating gives CASSTRPAATNEKLFF.

This rearrangement joins TRBV5-1 to TRBJ2-1; 14 bases match TRBD2. V shed 4 bases, J shed 6 bases, and the junction held 3 bases outside the gene matches. The V gene's germline CDR1 is SGHRS and CDR2 YFSETQ. The CDR3 has 15 residues. The chain's CDR3 is CASSPGLAGVNEQFF. CDR3 in DNA: TGCGCCAGCAGCCCGGGACTAGCGGGAGTCAATGAGCAGTTCTTC.

CDR3 residues: CASSQFGGVYNEQFF. The CDR3 bases are TGTGCCAGCAGCCAATTTGGGGGGGTCTACAATGAGCAGTTCTTC. The chain carries TRBV14 and TRBJ2-1; TRBD2 agrees at 7 bases. Germline CDR1 and CDR2: SGHDN and FVKESK. The CDR3 sequence is 15 residues long. Losses at the gene ends were 2 bases for V and 3 bases for J; bases not matched to a gene: 4.

The rearrangement joins TRBV15 to TRBJ2-7; no clear D gene. This CDR3 spans 15 amino acids. V was shortened by 0 bases and J by 4 bases, with 13 bases between the two germline ends. Looked up from germline, CDR1 is LNHNV and CDR2 is YYDKDF (reference sequence). In DNA, the CDR3 is TGTGCCACCAGCAGAGATCCCGGGCTTCCATACGAGCAGTACTTC. The encoded protein is CATSRDPGLPYEQYF.

This sequence joins TRBV5-1 and TRBJ2-1, with D hard to call. Germline V CDR1 and CDR2: SGHRS, YFSETQ. V lost 2 bases, J lost 8 bases, and 20 bases lay in between. This CDR3 is 16 amino acids long. CDR3 residues: CASSLATISLWDEQFF. In DNA, the CDR3 is TGCGCCAGCAGCTTAGCTACTATTTCCCTTTGGGATGAGCAGTTCTTC.

CDR3 loop: CAIGNEVQETQYF. In nucleotides, the CDR3 is TGTGCCATCGGCAATGAGGTGCAAGAGACCCAGTACTTC. The rearrangement joins TRBV10-3 to TRBJ2-5; no firm D call. This CDR3 is 13 amino acids long. V lost 8 bases, J lost 2 bases, and 12 bases lay in between. Germline lookup yields CDR1 ENHRY and CDR2 SYGVKD.

The rearrangement joins TRBV27 to TRBJ1-2; 12 bases map to TRBD1. The CDR3 consists of 17 residues. V dropped 6 bases and J dropped 7; count of bases not matched to a gene: 15. Per the germline V gene, CDR1 is MNHEY and CDR2 is SMNVEV (reference sequence). This chain's CDR3 is CASSLRYGTGGTSGYTF. The CDR3 nucleotides read TGTGCCAGCAGCCTTAGGTACGGGACAGGGGGCACGAGTGGCTACACCTTC.

The chain couples TRBV11-2 to TRBJ2-4; 12 nucleotides match TRBD2. The CDR3 is 19 residues long. V shed 5 bases, J shed 3 bases, and the junction held 14 bases outside the gene matches. Germline-derived CDR1 and CDR2 are SGHAT and FQNNGV. In DNA form, the CDR3 reads TGTGCCAGCAGCGCCCGACTAGCGGGGGACACCGTTGTCAAAAACATTCAGTACTTC. Amino acid sequence: CASSARLAGDTVVKNIQYF.

The V gene is TRBV10-2, the J gene TRBJ1-2, with TRBD1 as a possible D gene (6 bases). CDR1 is WSHSY and CDR2 is SAAADI in the germline V gene. V was trimmed by 3 bases and J by 6 bases, leaving 11 bases between them. The CDR3 is made up of 13 amino acids. The chain's CDR3 is CASSEGQNHGYTF. In DNA form, the CDR3 reads TGCGCCAGCAGTGAAGGACAGAACCATGGCTACACCTTC.

This clone turned up a few times. J is TRBJ2-7 and V is TRBV11-2, with TRBD2 matching over 7 bases. V dropped 5 bases and J dropped 2; count of bases not matched to a gene: 6. CDR1 is SGHAT, CDR2 FQNNGV, per germline. CDR3 length: 14 amino acids. CDR3 region: CASSPGGPAYEQYF. CDR3 DNA sequence: TGTGCCAGCAGCCCGGGGGGTCCGGCCTACGAGCAGTACTTC.

The V call is TRBV5-4, the J call TRBJ2-7; 8 nucleotides align to TRBD1. V was pared by 3 bases and J by 1 base, with 6 bases of the junction left unmatched. The CDR3 sequence is 15 residues long. Germline CDR1 reads SGHNT; CDR2 reads YYREEE (reference sequence). As DNA, the CDR3 is TGTGCCAGCAGCTCGCAGGGGGCGAGGTCCTACGAGCAGTACTTC. Its protein product is CASSSQGARSYEQYF.

This chain joins TRBV28 and TRBJ1-5; D perhaps matches TRBD1 (5 bases). The CDR3 is 15 amino acids. Germline CDR1 is MDHEN and CDR2 is SYDVKM. Trimming took 5 bases from V and 3 from J, leaving 14 bases between them. CDR3 DNA sequence: TGTGCCAGCAGTCGAGGCGGAGGGACCAATCAGCCCCAGCATTTT. Its translation: CASSRGGGTNQPQHF.